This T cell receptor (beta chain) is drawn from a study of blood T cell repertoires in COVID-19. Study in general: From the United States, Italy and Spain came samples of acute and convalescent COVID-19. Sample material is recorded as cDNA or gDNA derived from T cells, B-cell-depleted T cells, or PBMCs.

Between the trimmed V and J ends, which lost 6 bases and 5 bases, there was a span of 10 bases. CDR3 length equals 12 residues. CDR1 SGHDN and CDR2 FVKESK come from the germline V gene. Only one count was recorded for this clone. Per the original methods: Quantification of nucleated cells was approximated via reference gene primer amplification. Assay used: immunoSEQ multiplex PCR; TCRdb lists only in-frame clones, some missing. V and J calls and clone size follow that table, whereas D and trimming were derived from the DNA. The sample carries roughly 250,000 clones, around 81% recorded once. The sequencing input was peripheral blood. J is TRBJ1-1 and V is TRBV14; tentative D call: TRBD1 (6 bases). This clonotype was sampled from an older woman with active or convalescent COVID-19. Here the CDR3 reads CASRGRGTEAFF. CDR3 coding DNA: TGTGCCAGCAGAGGCAGGGGAACTGAAGCTTTCTTT.